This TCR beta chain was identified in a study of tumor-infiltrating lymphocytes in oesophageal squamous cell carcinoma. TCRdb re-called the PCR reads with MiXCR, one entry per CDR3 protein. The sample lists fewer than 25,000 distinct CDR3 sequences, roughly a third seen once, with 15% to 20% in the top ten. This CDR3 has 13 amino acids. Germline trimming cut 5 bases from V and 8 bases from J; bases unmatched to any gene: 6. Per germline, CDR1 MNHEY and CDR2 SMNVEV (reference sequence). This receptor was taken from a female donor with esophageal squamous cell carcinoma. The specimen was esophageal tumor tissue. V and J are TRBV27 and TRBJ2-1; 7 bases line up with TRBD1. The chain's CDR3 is CASSRTGSYEQFF. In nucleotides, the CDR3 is TGTGCCAGCAGTAGGACAGGCTCCTATGAGCAGTTCTTC.